This T cell receptor (beta chain) was sequenced for a study of cytomegalovirus exposure and HLA in healthy donors (dated by TCRdb to the late 2010s). Study-level background: An earlier analysis of several hundred of the donors reported 276 Gb of sequence data and 100 million to 120 million unique TCR beta sequences obtained from around 170 million T cells. Roughly 320 gigabases of sequencing data and around 80 million unique TCR sequences made up an early release that covered roughly 670 HLA-typed donors. Among the approximately 430 genotyped donors, about 85% belonged to the genetic ancestry cluster associated with self-reported Caucasian donors. The aim of the study was to test whether cataloging public T cell receptors could identify signatures of past pathogen exposure. The study used immunosequencing to profile the T cell repertoires of several hundred subjects and linked those repertoires to cytomegalovirus serostatus. Besides the first cohort of 500 to 700 subjects, a separate validation cohort made up of roughly 120 different subjects was used. To predict cytomegalovirus infection status, the study combined high-throughput TCR immunosequencing, statistical association of individual TCRs with disease status, and machine learning. To study patterns of TCR occurrence, a later analysis re-analyzed previously published TCR beta repertoires from around 670 donors and added high-resolution HLA genotyping. The later analysis used no new phenotypic data to find candidate immune exposures, relying instead on TCR beta sequences and their occurrence across donors. To decide whether each TCR beta V gene segment behaved as functional or pseudogenic, an earlier analysis of approximately 600 of the donors relied on high-throughput TCR beta sequencing. Donor age, sex, ethnicity and CMV serostatus were collected together with the repertoire data. Genome-wide SNP genotypes for about three fifths of the roughly 700 donors were used in a later genetic analysis, which treated that subset as a discovery cohort. Every repertoire in the discovery cohort had been generated on one and the same sequencing platform. HLA typing covered class I and class II loci at four-digit resolution. Typing coverage differed by locus: A, B, C, DRB1 and DQB1 were typed in about 629-640 donors, DQA1 in 500 to 550, DPA1 in some 610, and DPB1 in 450 to 490. Roughly 5 DR-DQ haplotypes were treated as single units for association and clustering because of strong linkage in the cohort. Among under 450 genotyped donors of the cohort, an average of approximately 250,000 unique TCR beta nucleotide sequences were sequenced per donor, approximately 20% of them non-productive. Broad study findings and their caveats: According to a later genetic analysis, donors in an Asian-associated ancestry cluster had fewer N-insertions in productive TCRs than the roughly 660-donor mean. When HLA alleles, especially DR and DQ, strongly co-occurred, attributing TCR associations to individual alleles was difficult. The study gave a list of 150 to 200 TCR beta chains associated with cytomegalovirus. Because HLA typing was missing for some donors at each locus, association tests included only the typed subset. A later genetic analysis associated a missense DCLRE1C variant with V-gene and J-gene trimming of TCR beta chains, and an independent cohort replicated the association. In both the original and validation cohorts, the classifier was reported to diagnose cytomegalovirus status with high specificity and sensitivity. Because the 87-base-pair reads could not distinguish some IMGT-functional V segments, including TRBV6-2 and TRBV6-3, those segments were excluded. Linkage disequilibrium might explain the correlated functional status among segregating V segments, but an unknown experimental factor could not be ruled out. In vitro tests confirmed that a few of the cytomegalovirus-associated TCR beta chains recognize cytomegalovirus antigens. For the cohort, immune exposure information was limited to CMV serostatus. In a later analysis, the rate of TCR association differed among HLA loci, with DRB1 alleles having the most associated TCRs and HLA-C alleles having the fewest. A cluster of highly shared sequence variants was judged likely to be a technical artifact of the sequencing pipeline. The cohort was sequenced for TCR beta chains only, and without alpha or paired-chain data the features that could be detected were limited. The presence/absence analyses assumed that sequencing depth was roughly uniform across donors, and that assumption may not be true. Across donors, most TCR sequences were observed very rarely, whereas some public TCRs were present in many individuals. Several of the top co-occurrence clusters appeared to be linked to parvovirus B19, influenza, CMV and Epstein-Barr virus, according to a later analysis. Broadly in line with IMGT annotations, most TCR beta V segments showed up in productive rearrangements about 90% or about 30% of the time in an earlier analysis of 450 to 750 of the donors. At a false discovery rate of 0.05, a later analysis linked under 20,000 TCR beta sequences to specific HLA alleles. A further reported finding was that TCR beta sequences accurately predicted the HLA-A and HLA-B alleles for most subjects in the first cohort. A later analysis found that HLA-associated TCR beta chains were more clonally expanded and had lower generation probabilities than equally common non-associated chains. According to the authors, the approach could potentially be generalized to other disease states and immunological phenotypes. According to a later analysis, most CMV-associated TCR beta chains appeared to be HLA-restricted, and the HLA associations seemed to be driven largely by CMV exposure. Because counts were too low, 15 to 20 rarely observed V segments, including chromosome 9 orphons, were left out of the earlier analysis of a few hundred of the donors.

Of note for this clone: Its target antigen remains unknown. No clone much larger than this one lies a single base away; base qualities are absent.

V and J are trimmed by 1 base and 5 bases, and the gene matches miss 17 bases of the junction. The CDR1 and CDR2 encoded by the germline V gene are SGHVS and FQNEAQ. The CDR3 starts with the cysteine, ends with the phenylalanine, and has 20 residues. Just the 60-base CDR3 DNA is kept, in frame starting at base 1. The library was produced with the immunoSEQ multiplex PCR assay. For the multiplex PCR, a mixture combining 60 forward primers for TCR Vbeta segments and 13 reverse primers for TCR Jbeta segments was used. The CDR3 region of rearranged TCR beta genes was amplified from genomic DNA with a multiplex PCR assay. Amplified TCR beta libraries were sequenced as 87-base-pair reads on the Illumina HiSeq System. In the original analysis: A later analysis counted tens of millions of unique TCR beta chains across the 640 or so repertoires, and roughly 10 million of these chains were shared by at least two donors. Raw reads were error-corrected and collapsed into unique sequences by a nearest-neighbor algorithm in which closely related sequences were merged to remove PCR and sequencing errors. Alignment of CDR3 sequences to IMGT reference sequences was used to assign V, D and J gene segments. For a sequence to be retained, a match of at least six nucleotides was required to both a V gene segment and a J gene segment. A rearrangement was called productive if the CDR3 had no stop codons and remained in frame with V and J, and every other rearrangement was called non-productive. CDR3 was defined according to IMGT convention as the region running from the second conserved V-encoded cysteine to the conserved J-encoded phenylalanine. The earlier analysis of around 640 of the donors excluded sequences that lacked an unambiguous match to a single V gene segment. An earlier analysis of a few hundred of the donors classified V segments as functional when productive rearrangements were above 56.7% and as segregating when the standard deviation between donors was above 5%. A statistical classification framework was built for diagnosing cytomegalovirus status from the catalog of TCR beta chain sequences. In a later analysis, TCR nucleotide sequences were compared against IMGT/GENE-DB human TR gene sequences so that V and J genes could be assigned. Using the TCRdist pipeline, a later analysis assigned CDR3 sequences along with most-parsimonious VDJ recombination scenarios. A later analysis defined each TCR beta chain by its CDR3 amino acid sequence plus V-gene family, and excluded reads lacking a unique V-gene family. In a later analysis, around 600 highly shared, low-generation-probability nucleotide sequences were removed to address suspected cross-contamination and a sequencing artifact. A later analysis calculated a clonal expansion index for each public chain from normalized within-repertoire ranks of inferred template counts. Generation probabilities in a later analysis came from a VDJ recombination model fitted to out-of-frame rearrangements, and those results were checked against IGoR. Hypergeometric tests were used in a later analysis to score TCR-TCR, TCR-HLA and TCR-CMV co-occurrence, with a repertoire-size bias correction applied to the TCR pairs. A later analysis estimated false discovery rates by permuting HLA or CMV assignments 20 times. In a later analysis, co-occurring TCRs were grouped with DBSCAN, and TCRdist sequence similarity was added when clustering was performed within HLA-allele-positive subsets. Co-occurrence clustering excluded repertoires with fewer than 30,000 or more than 120,000 public chains, plus five with anomalous nucleotide sharing. Entries here come from immuneACCESS through TCRdb and include only in-frame sequences with V and J called. Some clones fail to appear in such tables; in the studies checked, an unresolved V gene covers under half of the shortfall, and the cause of the remainder is unknown. That table is the source of V, J and clone size, and D and trimming were worked out from the DNA. The sample contains 150,000 to 160,000 clones, 80% to 90% of them found a single time. The top ten hold 2.3% of the sample.

The cohort comprised around 690 healthy bone marrow donors. All cohort members were sampled while nominally healthy, although unrecorded immune exposures were likely present. The donor tested CMV seronegative, placing the donor among the roughly 350 seronegative members of the cohort. Every donor gave a peripheral blood sample, and the peripheral blood mononuclear cells from that sample were used for TCR beta sequencing. The Qiagen DNeasy Blood Extraction Kit was used to extract genomic DNA from the blood cell samples. The clonotype originates from a woman aged 18-29 years in good health and CMV-seronegative. The sample was PBMCs. In this chain, TRBV7-8 is recombined with TRBJ2-5; TRBD2 lines up with 12 middle nucleotides. Here the CDR3 is given as CASSLVRSWASGGAGETQYF. The base sequence is TGTGCCAGCAGCTTAGTCCGGTCTTGGGCTAGCGGGGGGGCGGGGGAGACCCAGTACTTC.